Reported below is one T cell receptor (beta chain). These data come from a study of T-cell memory formation after mild COVID-19. For the study at large: Clustering of TCRs was largely donor specific.

Using its own MiXCR run on the 5' RACE reads, TCRdb lists one record per CDR3 protein. Altogether fewer than 650,000 distinct CDR3 sequences are present, 15% to 20% being singletons, with the ten largest covering roughly 7.8%. CDR1 LNHNV and CDR2 YYDKDF come from the germline V gene (reference sequence). CDR3 size: 14 residues. Trimming cost V 2 bases and J 2 bases, with 10 bases left between them. Sequencing was carried out using PBMCs or a T cell subset sorted from them (not recorded which). V gene TRBV15 combines with J gene TRBJ2-7; TRBD1 might be the D (6 bases). The TCR sequence derives from an adult woman who had mild COVID-19 (a few samples of this study predate the infection). Cell type and time point are not known. CDR3 in DNA: TGTGCCACCAGCAGACAGGGGACCGCCTACGAGCAGTACTTC. It specifies CATSRQGTAYEQYF.